The 15 T cell receptor beta chains below were found in one sample sequenced in a study of graft-versus-host responses after intestinal transplantation. Libraries were prepared by immunoSEQ multiplex PCR; TCRdb keeps only in-frame clonotypes and omits some of them. The sample has more than 70,000 clones; 85% to 95% are singletons. Antigen specificity for these receptors is unknown. The material was unstimulated CD8+ T cells sorted from spleen or lymph node cells, obtained before transplant. The receptor set was obtained from a human donor who was the organ donor for an intestinal transplant.

The chain links TRBV27 to TRBJ1-5; 7 bases map to TRBD1. The CDR3 runs 17 residues. Trimming at V came to 11 bases and at J to 0 bases, leaving 16 bases not matched to a gene. CDR1 and CDR2 (germline): MNHEY, SMNVEV (reference sequence). CDR3 sequence: CAGGSRYRGYSNQPQHF. The CDR3 DNA reads as TGTGCCGGTGGGTCCCGGTACAGGGGCTATAGCAATCAGCCCCAGCATTTT.

The chain carries TRBV19 and TRBJ2-7; a possible D gene is TRBD1 (5 bases). Germline CDR1 reads LNHDA; CDR2 reads SQIVND (reference sequence). V was shortened by 6 bases and J by 0 bases, with 15 bases between the two germline ends. The CDR3 sequence is 15 residues long. CDR3 amino acids: CASSNTGSTSYEQYF. CDR3 nucleotides: TGTGCCAGTAGCAACACAGGTTCCACCTCCTACGAGCAGTACTTC.

The rearrangement uses TRBV9 and TRBJ1-1; 10 bases line up with TRBD1. The junction had 10 bases not matched to a gene; V was cut back by 4 bases and J by 4 bases. Per germline, CDR1 SGDLS and CDR2 YYNGEE. The CDR3 sequence is 16 residues long. This CDR3 reads CASSPETGGIGTEAFF. The CDR3 nucleotides read TGTGCCAGCAGCCCGGAGACAGGGGGCATCGGCACTGAAGCTTTCTTT.

The rearrangement links TRBV5-1 to TRBJ1-1; a weak D match, TRBD1 (6 bases). Germline V lookup: CDR1 SGHRS, CDR2 YFSETQ. The V end was cut by 5 bases, the J end by 3 bases, with 23 bases between. The CDR3 spans 17 residues. For the CDR3, the DNA is TGCGCCAGCAGACCCGGAGGCCCGGGGGGCGCCTACACTGAAGCTTTCTTT. Amino acid sequence: CASRPGGPGGAYTEAFF.

The chain uses TRBV10-2 and TRBJ1-5; possible D gene TRBD1, 6 bases. CDR1 and CDR2 from the germline V gene are WSHSY and SAAADI. V was shortened by 6 bases and J by 4 bases, with 10 bases between the two germline ends. This CDR3 spans 13 amino acids. The CDR3 region has the DNA TGCGCCAGCAGCCTGGACAGAAATCAGCCCCAGCATTTT. Its translation is CASSLDRNQPQHF.

The chain is built from TRBV5-5 and TRBJ2-7; 9 positions match TRBD1. CDR3 size: 14 residues. Germline CDR1 SGHKS, CDR2 YYEKEE (reference sequence). Losses at the gene ends were 5 bases for V and 5 bases for J; bases not matched to a gene: 8. This CDR3 is CASSLGTGLNEQYF. CDR3 coding DNA: TGTGCCAGCAGTCTCGGGACAGGGTTGAACGAGCAGTACTTC.

Worth noting for this clone: Other nucleotide sequences in the sample specify the same CDR3. The V gene is TRBV4-3, the J gene TRBJ2-2, with 7 bases matching TRBD1. Losses at the gene ends were 1 base for V and 5 bases for J; bases not matched to a gene: 1. The germline V gene encodes CDR1 LGHNA and CDR2 YSLEER. The CDR3 runs 14 residues. DNA for the CDR3: TGCGCCAGCAGCCAAGGCAGGGGGACCGGGGAGCTGTTTTTT. Translating it yields CASSQGRGTGELFF.

The chain links TRBV11-2 to TRBJ2-7; TRBD2 aligns across 9 bases. V shed 1 base and J 0 bases; nucleotides not matched to a gene: 1. CDR3 length: 15 residues. Germline V gene data show CDR1 as SGHAT and CDR2 as FQNNGV. In DNA, the CDR3 is TGTGCCAGCAGCTTAGGAGCGGGGGGCTCCTACGAGCAGTACTTC. Amino acids: CASSLGAGGSYEQYF. Together with reference TRBV11-2 and TRBJ2-7, the CDR3 gives the full variable domain: EAGVAQSPRYKIIEKRQSVAFWCNPISGHATLYWYQQILGQGPKLLIQFQNNGVVDDSQLPKDRFSAERLKGVDSTLKIQPAKLEDSAVYLCASSLGAGGSYEQYFGPGTRLTVT.

This chain joins TRBV9 and TRBJ2-1; TRBD2 matches at 7 bases. J gave up 7 bases and V 4 bases, and 11 bases lay outside the gene matches. This CDR3 comprises 15 residues. CDR1 is SGDLS and CDR2 is YYNGEE in the germline V gene. CDR3 DNA sequence: TGTGCCAGCAGCATCTCTAGCGGCCGATCAAATGAGCAGTTCTTC. Translation gives CASSISSGRSNEQFF.

The chain employs TRBV5-5 and TRBJ2-7, with D maybe TRBD2 (6 bases). The CDR3 runs to 13 residues. The germline V gene encodes CDR1 SGHKS and CDR2 YYEKEE (reference sequence). V was clipped by 3 bases and J by 1 base, with 8 bases between them. The CDR3, as DNA: TGTGCCAGCAGCTGGGCGGGGTCCTACGAGCAGTACTTC. It codes for CASSWAGSYEQYF.

This chain joins TRBV19 and TRBJ2-1, with 7 bases fitting TRBD2. V lost 8 bases, J lost 4 bases, and 5 bases stayed unmatched. Germline CDR1 reads LNHDA; CDR2 reads SQIVND (reference sequence). The CDR3 spans 13 residues. CDR3 DNA: TGTGCCAGTGGCTTCGGGGGGTACAATGAGCAGTTCTTC. Encoded protein: CASGFGGYNEQFF.

The V call is TRBV2, the J call TRBJ2-1; TRBD2 agrees at 7 bases. In germline, CDR1 is SNHLY, CDR2 FYNNEI. The CDR3 has 16 residues. J was trimmed by 0 bases and V by 5 bases; bases with no gene match: 7. The CDR3 here is CASSHDRDYSYNEQFF. The CDR3, as DNA: TGTGCCAGCAGTCATGACCGGGACTACTCCTACAATGAGCAGTTCTTC.

The chain links TRBV7-6 to TRBJ2-1; 10 bases match TRBD1. The CDR3 consists of 14 residues. Germline values: CDR1 SGHVS, CDR2 FNYEAQ. The V gene end was trimmed by 3 bases and the J gene end by 8 bases; junction bases not matched to a gene: 4. The CDR3 loop reads CASSFGTGVDEQFF. The CDR3 nucleotides are TGTGCCAGCAGCTTCGGGACAGGGGTGGATGAGCAGTTCTTC.

The chain uses TRBV15 and TRBJ2-5; a weak D match, TRBD1 (6 bases). TRBJ2-7 explains the end of the DNA better; the J call may be wrong. The V gene's germline CDR1 is LNHNV and CDR2 YYDKDF (reference sequence). The CDR3 is 12 amino acids. This CDR3 is CATSRHRDEQYF. In nucleotides, the CDR3 is TGTGCCACCAGCAGACACAGGGACGAGCAGTACTTC.

The chain combines TRBV6-6 with TRBJ2-3; TRBD1 is a possible D gene (5 bases). Germline-derived CDR1 and CDR2 are MNHNY and SVGAGI (reference sequence). V lost 0 bases to trimming and J lost 1 base, with 8 bases between them. The CDR3 has 15 amino acids. The CDR3 protein is CASSYSRGGTDTQYF. DNA of the CDR3: TGTGCCAGCAGTTACTCAAGGGGCGGCACAGATACGCAGTATTTT.